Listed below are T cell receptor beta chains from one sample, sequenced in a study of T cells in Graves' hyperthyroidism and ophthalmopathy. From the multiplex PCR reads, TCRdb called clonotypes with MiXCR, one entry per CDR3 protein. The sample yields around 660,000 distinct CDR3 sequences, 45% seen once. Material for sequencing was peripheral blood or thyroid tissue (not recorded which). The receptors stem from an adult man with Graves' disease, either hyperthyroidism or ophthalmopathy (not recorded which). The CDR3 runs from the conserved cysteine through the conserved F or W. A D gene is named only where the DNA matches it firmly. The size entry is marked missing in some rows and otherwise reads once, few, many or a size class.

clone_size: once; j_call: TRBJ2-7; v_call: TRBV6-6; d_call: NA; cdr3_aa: CASSYRGVREQYF; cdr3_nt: TGTGCCAGCAGTTACAGGGGAGTAAGAGAGCAGTACTTC
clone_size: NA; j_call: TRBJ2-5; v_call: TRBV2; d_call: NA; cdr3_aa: CASSEGTGLRETQYF; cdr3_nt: TGTGCCAGCAGTGAAGGAACAGGGTTGAGAGAGACCCAGTACTTC
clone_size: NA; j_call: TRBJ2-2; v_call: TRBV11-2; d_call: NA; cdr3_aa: CASGLTSSGGELFF; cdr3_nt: TGTGCCAGCGGCCTAACTAGCTCCGGCGGGGAGCTGTTTTTT
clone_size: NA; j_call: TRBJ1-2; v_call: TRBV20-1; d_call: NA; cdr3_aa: CSARDAQGGNGYTF; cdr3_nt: TGCAGTGCTAGAGATGCACAGGGAGGTAATGGCTACACCTTC
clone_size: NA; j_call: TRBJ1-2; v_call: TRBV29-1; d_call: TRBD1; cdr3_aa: CSVEVGTGIGYTF; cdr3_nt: TGCAGCGTTGAAGTCGGGACAGGGATTGGCTACACCTTC
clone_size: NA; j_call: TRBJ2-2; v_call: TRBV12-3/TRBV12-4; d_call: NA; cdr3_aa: CASSYRSMDGELFF; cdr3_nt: TGTGCCAGCAGTTACCGAAGTATGGACGGGGAGCTGTTTTTT
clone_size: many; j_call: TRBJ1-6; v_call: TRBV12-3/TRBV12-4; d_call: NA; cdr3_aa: CASSSLVGPLHF; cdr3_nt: TGTGCCAGCAGTTCCCTGGTTGGGCCCCTCCACTTT
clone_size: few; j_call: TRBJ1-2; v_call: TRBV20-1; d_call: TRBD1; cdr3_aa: CSARISQGARPRGYTF; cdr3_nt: TGCAGTGCTAGAATTTCGCAGGGGGCCCGCCCTAGGGGCTACACCTTC
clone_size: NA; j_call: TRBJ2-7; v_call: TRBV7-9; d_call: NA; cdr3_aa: CASSLREPYGQYF; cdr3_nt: TGTGCCAGCAGCTTACGGGAACCCTACGGGCAGTACTTC
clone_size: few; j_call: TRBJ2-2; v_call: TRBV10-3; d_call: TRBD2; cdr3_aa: CAISGSQSGSWTGELFF; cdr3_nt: TGTGCCATCAGTGGGTCTCAAAGCGGGAGTTGGACCGGGGAGCTGTTTTTT
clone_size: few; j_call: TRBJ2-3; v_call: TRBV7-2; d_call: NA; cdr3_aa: CASRREGTDTQYF; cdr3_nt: TGTGCCAGCAGACGTGAGGGCACAGATACGCAGTATTTT
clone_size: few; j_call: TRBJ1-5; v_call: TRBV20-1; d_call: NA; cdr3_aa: CSAGQPNQPQHF; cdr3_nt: TGCAGCGCGGGGCAGCCCAATCAGCCCCAGCATTTT
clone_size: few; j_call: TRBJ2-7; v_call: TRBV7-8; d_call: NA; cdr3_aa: CASSFRDQSSYEQYF; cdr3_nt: TGTGCCAGCAGCTTCCGGGACCAGAGCTCCTACGAGCAGTACTTC
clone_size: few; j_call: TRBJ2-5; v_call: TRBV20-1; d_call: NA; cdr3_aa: CSAGYNYQETQYF; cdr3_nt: TGCAGTGCTGGCTACAACTACCAAGAGACCCAGTACTTC
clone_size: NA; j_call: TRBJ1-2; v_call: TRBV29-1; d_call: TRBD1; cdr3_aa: CSALADRDYGYTF; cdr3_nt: TGCAGCGCCTTGGCGGACAGGGACTATGGCTACACCTTC
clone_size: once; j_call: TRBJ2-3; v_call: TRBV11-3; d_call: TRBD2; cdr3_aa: CASSPGGGTTDTQYF; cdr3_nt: TGTGCCAGCAGCCCGGGCGGGGGGACCACAGATACGCAGTATTTT
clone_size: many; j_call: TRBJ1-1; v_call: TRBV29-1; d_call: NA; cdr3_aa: CSVQVVNTEAFF; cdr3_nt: TGCAGCGTTCAGGTCGTGAACACTGAAGCTTTCTTT
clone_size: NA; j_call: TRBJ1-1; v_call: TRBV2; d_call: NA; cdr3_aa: CASSGATPRAFF; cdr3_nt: TGTGCCAGCAGTGGAGCGACCCCTCGGGCTTTCTTT
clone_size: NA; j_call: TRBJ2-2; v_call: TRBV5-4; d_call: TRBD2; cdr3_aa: CASSDLAREVGTGELFF; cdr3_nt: TGCGCCAGCAGTGATCTAGCTCGGGAGGTTGGCACCGGGGAGCTGTTTTTT
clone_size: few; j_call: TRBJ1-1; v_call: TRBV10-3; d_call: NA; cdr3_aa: CASSRQGWTNTEAFF; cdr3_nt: TGTGCCAGCTCTAGGCAGGGCTGGACGAACACTGAAGCTTTCTTT